This T cell receptor beta chain is from a study of cytomegalovirus exposure and HLA in healthy donors. The PCR had 60 Vbeta and 13 Jbeta primers. TCRdb keeps only in-frame clones here, not all; method: immunoSEQ multiplex PCR. The sample lists under 250,000 clones; roughly 81% were seen once. Healthy bone marrow donors supplied every sample. The count of this clone is one. The CDR3 totals 20 residues. Trimming removed 5 bases from V and 0 bases from J, with 29 bases in between. Germline-derived CDR1 and CDR2 are SGHTS and YDEGEE. The clonotype originates from a girl aged 2-10 years in good health and CMV-seronegative. The chain has TRBV5-8 and TRBJ1-1; D is ambiguous. What was sequenced was PBMCs. This CDR3 reads CASRESRVGRMAHMNTEAFF. The CDR3 nucleotides read TGTGCCAGCAGAGAGAGTAGGGTAGGGAGAATGGCCCATATGAACACTGAAGCTTTCTTT.